This TCR beta chain was observed in a study of control samples from healthy donors and cancer patients. Libraries were prepared by immunoSEQ multiplex PCR; TCRdb keeps only in-frame clonotypes and omits some of them. Of 100,000 to 150,000 clones in the sample, 92% were seen once. The sample holds one count of this clone. This CDR3 has 15 residues. V was clipped by 10 bases and J by 1 base, with 19 bases between them. The germline V gene encodes CDR1 MNHEY and CDR2 SVGAGI. V and J are TRBV6-5 and TRBJ1-1; perhaps TRBD1 as D (5 bases). Material for sequencing was blood. The sequence derives from a woman between 50 and 59 years old in good health. The CDR3 protein is CAIMGVVLTNTEAFF. In DNA, the CDR3 is TGTGCCATCATGGGGGTGGTTCTTACGAACACTGAAGCTTTCTTT.